Shown below are 6 T cell receptor beta chains from a single sample sequenced in a study of beta chain features in type 1 diabetes. Study findings and constraints: TCRB CDR3 length was moderately but significantly reduced in all four CD4+ subsets of Type 1 diabetes patients.

Antigens of these TCRs are unknown. Expressed TCRB transcripts were sequenced because the entire RNA isolate underwent reverse transcription. Profiling relied on immunoSEQ multiplex PCR, and the TCRdb table lists in-frame clones only, not all of them. The sample consists of around 160,000 clones, roughly 59% of them appearing once. Sequenced material: naive CD4+ T cells from blood. The receptors come from a man aged 25-45 years with type 1 diabetes.

V and J are TRBV28 and TRBJ2-1; possible D gene TRBD2, 6 bases. Trimming shortened V by 6 bases and J by 1 base, and 10 bases separated the two germline ends. Germline V lookup: CDR1 MDHEN, CDR2 SYDVKM. CDR3 length equals 14 residues. CDR3 DNA sequence: TGTGCCAGCAGAGAGGGGAGGTCCTACAATGAGCAGTTCTTC. Protein product: CASREGRSYNEQFF.

The chain employs TRBV29-1 and TRBJ2-7, with 8 bases that match TRBD1. The CDR3 spans 13 residues. After removal of 4 bases from V and 2 bases from J, the junction contained 4 bases not matched to a gene. Germline CDR1 reads SQVTM; CDR2 reads ANQGSEA. CDR3 coding DNA: TGCAGCGTTGTAGGGACAGGAACCTACGAGCAGTACTTC. Amino acids: CSVVGTGTYEQYF.

The genes are TRBV2 and TRBJ2-3; D unresolved. Germline V gene data show CDR1 as SNHLY and CDR2 as FYNNEI. The CDR3 contains 11 residues. The V gene lost 7 bases and the J gene lost 4 bases, with 6 bases spanning the gap. In nucleotides, the CDR3 is TGTGCCAGCAATGGGCCAGATACGCAGTATTTT. Its protein is CASNGPDTQYF.

The chain links TRBV23-1 to TRBJ1-3; tentatively, D is TRBD1 (5 bases). TRBV23-1 is known as an ORF, though its function is uncertain. The V gene lost 7 bases and the J gene lost 2 bases, with 15 bases spanning the gap. This CDR3 is built from 15 residues. The CDR3 region has the DNA TGCGCCAGCACCTGCCCCAGGGTAACTGGAAACACCATATATTTT. Translating gives CASTCPRVTGNTIYF.

The rearrangement uses TRBV9 and TRBJ2-5; possible D gene TRBD1, 6 bases. The CDR3 consists of 15 residues. The V and J ends lost 4 bases and 1 base respectively, with 14 bases between them. Per germline, CDR1 SGDLS and CDR2 YYNGEE. CDR3 sequence: CASSTASQGQETQYF. CDR3 nucleotide sequence: TGTGCCAGCAGCACCGCCTCACAGGGCCAAGAGACCCAGTACTTC.

The chain couples TRBV29-1 to TRBJ2-3; the match to TRBD1 covers 8 bases. V lost 7 bases and J lost 6; bases outside the gene matches: 9. Germline assignment: CDR1 SQVTM and CDR2 ANQGSEA. This CDR3 region has 13 residues. CDR3 residues: CSDRQGPLDTQYF. In nucleotides, the CDR3 is TGCAGCGACCGACAGGGGCCACTTGATACGCAGTATTTT.